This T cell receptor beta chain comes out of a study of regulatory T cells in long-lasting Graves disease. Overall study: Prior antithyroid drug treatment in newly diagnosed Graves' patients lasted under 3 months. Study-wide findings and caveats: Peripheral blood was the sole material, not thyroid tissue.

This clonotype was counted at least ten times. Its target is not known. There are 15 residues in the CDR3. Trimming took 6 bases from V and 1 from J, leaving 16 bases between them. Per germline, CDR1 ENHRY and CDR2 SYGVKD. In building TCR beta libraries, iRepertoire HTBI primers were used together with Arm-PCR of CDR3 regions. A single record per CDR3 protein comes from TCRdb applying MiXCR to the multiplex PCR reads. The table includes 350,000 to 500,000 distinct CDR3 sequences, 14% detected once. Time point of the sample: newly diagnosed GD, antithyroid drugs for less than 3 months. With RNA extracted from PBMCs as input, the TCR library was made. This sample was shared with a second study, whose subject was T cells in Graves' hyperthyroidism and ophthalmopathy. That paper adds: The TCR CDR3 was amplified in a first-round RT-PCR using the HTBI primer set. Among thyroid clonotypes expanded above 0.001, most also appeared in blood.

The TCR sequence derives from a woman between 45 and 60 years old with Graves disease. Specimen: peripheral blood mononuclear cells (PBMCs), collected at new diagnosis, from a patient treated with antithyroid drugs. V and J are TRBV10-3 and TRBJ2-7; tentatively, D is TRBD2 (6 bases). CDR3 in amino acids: CAISPAGPGSYEQYF. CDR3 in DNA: TGTGCCATCAGCCCAGCGGGTCCGGGTTCCTACGAGCAGTACTTC.